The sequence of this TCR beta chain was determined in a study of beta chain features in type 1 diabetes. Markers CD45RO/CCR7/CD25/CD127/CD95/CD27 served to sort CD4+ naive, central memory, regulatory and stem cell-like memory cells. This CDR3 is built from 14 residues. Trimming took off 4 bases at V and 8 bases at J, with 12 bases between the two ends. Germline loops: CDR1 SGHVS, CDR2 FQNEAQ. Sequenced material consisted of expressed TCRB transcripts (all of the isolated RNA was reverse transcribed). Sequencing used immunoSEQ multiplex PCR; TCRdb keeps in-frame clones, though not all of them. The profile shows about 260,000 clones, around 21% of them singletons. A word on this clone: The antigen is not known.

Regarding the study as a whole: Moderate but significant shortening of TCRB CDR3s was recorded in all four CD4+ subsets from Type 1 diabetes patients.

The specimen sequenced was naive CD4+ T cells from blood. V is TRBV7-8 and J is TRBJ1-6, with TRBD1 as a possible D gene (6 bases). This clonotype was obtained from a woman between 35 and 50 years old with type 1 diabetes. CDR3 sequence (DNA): TGTGCCAGCAGCTGGAAAAAGGGGGATTCACCCCTCCACTTT. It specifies CASSWKKGDSPLHF.